Below, 32 T cell receptor beta chains from the same sample are listed, as sequenced in a study of shared clonotypes between healthy human individuals. Data came from immunoSEQ multiplex PCR; TCRdb stores just in-frame clones and leaves some out. The repertoire holds about 1 million clones, with roughly 80% as singletons. Sequenced sample: memory CD4+ T cells sorted from blood. Subset specified: CD45RA-negative fraction. The receptors were sampled from a man younger than 35 in good health.

This chain links TRBV11-3 with TRBJ1-1, with TRBD1 as a possible D gene (5 bases). This CDR3 has 15 residues. Trimming removed 8 bases from V and 1 base from J, with 17 bases in between. Looked up from germline, CDR1 is SGHNT and CDR2 is YENEEA. The CDR3 reads CASRVGGDENTEAFF. As DNA, the CDR3 is TGTGCCAGCCGAGTGGGGGGGGACGAGAACACTGAAGCTTTCTTT.

The chain recombines TRBV5-4 with TRBJ2-3; no reliable D call. V dropped 4 bases and J dropped 6 bases, with 9 bases sitting between them. Germline V gene data show CDR1 as SGHNT and CDR2 as YYREEE (reference sequence). The CDR3 spans 12 residues. The chain's CDR3 is CASSPQADTQYF. The CDR3 DNA follows: TGTGCCAGCAGCCCGCAGGCCGATACGCAGTATTTT.

The chain uses TRBV20-1 and TRBJ2-7; maybe TRBD2 (6 bases). Germline CDR1 and CDR2: DFQATT and SNEGSKA (reference sequence). The V end lost 7 bases, the J end lost 3 bases, and 10 bases lay between the germline ends. This CDR3 region has 11 residues. The CDR3 reads CSVSGYYEQYF. The CDR3 region has the DNA TGCAGTGTTAGCGGATACTACGAGCAGTACTTC.

The rearrangement joins TRBV9 to TRBJ1-5; possibly TRBD1 for D (6 bases). The germline CDR1 and CDR2 sequences are SGDLS and YYNGEE. The V and J ends lost 4 bases and 4 bases respectively, with 15 bases between them. This CDR3 spans 15 amino acids. The CDR3 protein is CASSQTDSLNQPQHF. CDR3 sequence (DNA): TGTGCCAGCAGCCAAACGGACAGCCTAAATCAGCCCCAGCATTTT.

This chain uses TRBV10-3 with TRBJ2-5, with D maybe TRBD1 (5 bases). CDR1 and CDR2 (germline): ENHRY, SYGVKD. The V end was cut by 3 bases, the J end by 5 bases, with 16 bases between. The CDR3 totals 15 residues. Here the CDR3 DNA reads TGTGCCATCAGTGAACCCCAGGCAGGGTCGGAGACCCAGTACTTC. It translates to CAISEPQAGSETQYF.

This sequence joins TRBV5-6 and TRBJ2-3; D is ambiguous. Germline CDR1 SGHDT, CDR2 YYEEEE. The CDR3 consists of 13 residues. The ends were cut back, 0 bases at V and 4 bases at J, with 6 bases in the middle. The CDR3 spells CASSLVGSDTQYF. CDR3 sequence (DNA): TGTGCCAGCAGCTTGGTCGGCTCAGATACGCAGTATTTT.

The gene calls are TRBV9 and TRBJ2-5; a possible D gene is TRBD2 (6 bases). V lost 4 bases and J lost 7, with 20 bases in between. This CDR3 region has 15 residues. The germline gives CDR1 SGDLS, CDR2 YYNGEE. Here the CDR3 reads CASSRTTPTGSTQYF. The CDR3 DNA sequence: TGTGCCAGCAGCAGGACTACCCCAACGGGCTCGACCCAGTACTTC.

This clone was recorded a few times. V and J are TRBV11-2 and TRBJ2-3, with D perhaps TRBD1 or TRBD2 (6 bases each). Germline assignment: CDR1 SGHAT and CDR2 FQNNGV. The CDR3 runs to 15 residues. The ends were cut back, 7 bases at V and 8 bases at J, with 22 bases in the middle. As DNA, the CDR3 is TGTGCCAGCATGCACGGGACAAAAGGGGAGGCTACGCAGTATTTT. It specifies CASMHGTKGEATQYF. The variable domain in full, completed from reference TRBV11-2 and TRBJ2-3, reads EAGVAQSPRYKIIEKRQSVAFWCNPISGHATLYWYQQILGQGPKLLIQFQNNGVVDDSQLPKDRFSAERLKGVDSTLKIQPAKLEDSAVYLCASMHGTKGEATQYFGPGTRLTVL.

Comments on this clone: At the DNA level, this CDR3 is encoded by other sequences in the same sample as well. V usage is TRBV5-1 and J usage is TRBJ2-7; D unresolved. V was pared by 0 bases and J by 4 bases, with 2 bases between. The germline gives CDR1 SGHRS, CDR2 YFSETQ. The CDR3 has 11 residues. Here the CDR3 DNA reads TGCGCCAGCAGCTTGGCGTACGAGCAGTACTTC. It translates to CASSLAYEQYF.

V gene TRBV2 combines with J gene TRBJ1-5, with D hard to call. V was shortened by 1 base and J by 5 bases, with 12 bases between the two germline ends. CDR1 SNHLY and CDR2 FYNNEI come from the germline V gene. The CDR3 has 15 residues. In nucleotides, the CDR3 is TGTGCCAGCAGTGAAGGGACGGAATACTATCAGCCCCAGCATTTT. Encoded protein: CASSEGTEYYQPQHF.

The chain uses TRBV2 and TRBJ2-3; unclear D gene. The CDR3 loop spans 16 amino acids. Germline CDR1 SNHLY, CDR2 FYNNEI. Trimming removed 4 bases from V and 1 base from J, with 15 bases in between. The DNA of the CDR3 is TGTGCCAGCAGTGGAGAGTCACCCAGGCGCACAGATACGCAGTATTTT. Amino acids: CASSGESPRRTDTQYF.

V and J are TRBV28 and TRBJ1-3, with D maybe TRBD1 (5 bases). Between the trimmed V and J ends, which lost 5 bases and 11 bases, there was a span of 16 bases. This CDR3 contains 13 residues. The germline CDR1 and CDR2 sequences are MDHEN and SYDVKM. The CDR3 spells CASSQGGLGAIYF. The CDR3 DNA follows: TGTGCCAGCAGTCAGGGTGGGCTCGGGGCCATATATTTT.

V is TRBV7-9 and J is TRBJ2-3; TRBD2 is a possible D gene (6 bases). Germline CDR1 SEHNR, CDR2 FQNEAQ (reference sequence). Trimming took off 5 bases at V and 3 bases at J, with 18 bases between the two ends. CDR3 size: 16 residues. The CDR3 DNA is TGTGCCAGCAGCGTCTGGGCCGGGACTGGGACAGATACGCAGTATTTT. Translation: CASSVWAGTGTDTQYF.

The chain uses TRBV12-5 and TRBJ2-5; D gene unclear. The length of the CDR3 is 14 residues. Germline V gene sequence: CDR1 LGHNT, CDR2 FRNRAP. The V end lost 1 base, the J end lost 2 bases, and 8 bases lay between the germline ends. CDR3 bases: TGTGCTAGTGGTTTGGGTAGTCGTCAAGAGACCCAGTACTTC. It is translated as CASGLGSRQETQYF. The whole variable domain, remainder taken from reference TRBV12-5 and TRBJ2-5, is DARVTQTPRHKVTEMGQEVTMRCQPILGHNTVFWYRQTMMQGLELLAYFRNRAPLDDSGMPKDRFSAEMPDATLATLKIQPSEPRDSAVYFCASGLGSRQETQYFGPGTRLLVL.

The chain joins TRBV15 to TRBJ2-7, with D uncertain. CDR3 size: 17 residues. CDR1 and CDR2 (germline): LNHNV, YYDKDF (reference sequence). V dropped 0 bases and J dropped 3 bases, with 18 bases sitting between them. CDR3 sequence (DNA): TGTGCCACCAGCAGAGATGGCCGCAAGGCCAACTTCTACGAGCAGTACTTC. Translation gives CATSRDGRKANFYEQYF.

The chain has TRBV7-8 and TRBJ1-1; possible D gene TRBD1, 6 bases. Between the trimmed V and J ends, which lost 7 bases and 0 bases, there was a span of 12 bases. The V gene's germline CDR1 is SGHVS and CDR2 FQNEAQ. The CDR3 runs 14 residues. The CDR3 DNA sequence: TGTGCCAGCATCCTCGGACAGCTGAACACTGAAGCTTTCTTT. It is translated as CASILGQLNTEAFF.

This clone has a count of ten or more. The rearrangement links TRBV7-9 to TRBJ2-7; D is undetermined. V lost 6 bases and J lost 1, with 25 bases in between. This CDR3 is built from 18 residues. CDR1 and CDR2 from the germline V gene are SEHNR and FQNEAQ (reference sequence). CDR3 bases: TGTGCCAGCAGTTTCCTGGGCCCCGACCGCCGCCCTTCCTACGAGCAGTACTTC. Protein sequence: CASSFLGPDRRPSYEQYF.

The J gene is TRBJ2-4, the V gene TRBV6-6; no firm D call. Between the trimmed V and J ends, which lost 6 bases and 2 bases, there was a span of 17 bases. Germline CDR1 is MNHNY and CDR2 is SVGAGI (reference sequence). The CDR3 loop spans 16 amino acids. Written as DNA, the CDR3 is TGTGCCAGCAGCCACCTCGCTCAGTCCCCCAAAAACATTCAGTACTTC. It specifies CASSHLAQSPKNIQYF.

This chain links TRBV5-1 with TRBJ1-1; the match to TRBD1 covers 7 bases. The CDR3 extends over 14 amino acids. Germline CDR1 is SGHRS and CDR2 is YFSETQ. With 3 bases clipped from V and 7 bases from J, the junction kept 9 bases outside the gene matches. The CDR3 DNA is TGCGCCAGCAGCTCCCTCGGCAGGGGGTTTGAAGCTTTCTTT. This sequence encodes CASSSLGRGFEAFF.

V and J are TRBV6-5 and TRBJ1-4, with D hard to call. Trimming cost V 5 bases and J 7 bases, with 11 bases left between them. Germline V gene data show CDR1 as MNHEY and CDR2 as SVGAGI. The CDR3 covers 13 residues. CDR3 residues: CASSETVGEKLFF. Written as DNA, the CDR3 is TGTGCCAGCAGTGAAACAGTGGGTGAAAAACTGTTTTTT.

This sequence joins TRBV6-5 and TRBJ2-5; no reliable D call. V was cut by 5 bases and J by 2 bases, with 15 bases left in between. The CDR3 extends over 15 amino acids. Looked up from germline, CDR1 is MNHEY and CDR2 is SVGAGI. In DNA form, the CDR3 reads TGTGCCAGCAGTCACCATCCCAACGGACAAGAGACCCAGTACTTC. This codes for CASSHHPNGQETQYF.

The rearrangement links TRBV4-1 to TRBJ1-4; D unresolved. This CDR3 is 11 amino acids long. V was shortened by 1 base and J by 15 bases, with 9 bases between the two germline ends. Germline values: CDR1 MGHRA, CDR2 YSYEKL. CDR3 DNA: TGCGCCAGCAGCCAAGGGAAGTCTTTGTTTTTT. Amino acid sequence: CASSQGKSLFF.

The V gene is TRBV4-2, the J gene TRBJ1-2; 8 bases agree with TRBD1. V gave up 0 bases and J gave up 8 bases; unmatched junction bases: 8. CDR3 length: 15 residues. Germline V gene sequence: CDR1 LGHNA, CDR2 YNFKEQ. DNA for the CDR3: TGTGCCAGCAGCCAAGAGCGGGACAGGAGGTCAGGCTACACCTTC. Translating it yields CASSQERDRRSGYTF.

This rearrangement joins TRBV4-3 to TRBJ2-2; D assignment may be TRBD1 or TRBD2 (5 bases each). V shed 2 bases and J shed 6 bases, with 13 bases lying between them. CDR1 and CDR2 (germline): LGHNA, YSLEER. The CDR3 runs to 15 residues. The CDR3 region has the DNA TGCGCCAGCAGCCAACAGGGAGAGTTGGCCGGGGAGCTGTTTTTT. This sequence encodes CASSQQGELAGELFF.

This chain links TRBV5-1 with TRBJ2-5; possible D gene TRBD2, 6 bases. The CDR3 runs 13 residues. The germline CDR1 and CDR2 sequences are SGHRS and YFSETQ. Trimming shortened V by 4 bases and J by 5 bases, and 12 bases separated the two germline ends. CDR3 in DNA: TGCGCCAGCAGCGTTGGCGGGGTGGAGACCCAGTACTTC. As protein: CASSVGGVETQYF.

The chain couples TRBV7-6 to TRBJ2-2; 7 nucleotides align to TRBD2. Germline trimming cut 1 base from V and 5 bases from J; bases unmatched to any gene: 4. The CDR3 loop spans 15 amino acids. Germline-derived CDR1 and CDR2 are SGHVS and FNYEAQ. DNA for the CDR3: TGTGCCAGCAGCTTAGGCGGGAGTAGAACCGGGGAGCTGTTTTTT. Its protein product is CASSLGGSRTGELFF.

V and J are TRBV10-3 and TRBJ1-1; the D is unclear. The CDR3 spans 13 residues. V lost 4 bases and J 1 base, leaving 7 bases between the germline ends. Germline CDR1 is ENHRY and CDR2 is SYGVKD. The CDR3 spells CAISAAANTEAFF. CDR3 bases: TGTGCCATCAGTGCGGCAGCGAACACTGAAGCTTTCTTT.

This clone was seen a handful of times. V and J are TRBV5-1 and TRBJ2-6; 11 nucleotides match TRBD2. CDR1 is SGHRS and CDR2 is YFSETQ in the germline V gene. V dropped 4 bases and J dropped 3; count of bases not matched to a gene: 3. The CDR3 extends over 16 amino acids. DNA for the CDR3: TGCGCCAGCAGCACTAGCGGGAGTAGTGGGGCCAACGTCCTGACTTTC. The encoded protein is CASSTSGSSGANVLTF.

This clone appeared a single time. The chain recombines TRBV28 with TRBJ2-7; 8 nucleotides match TRBD2. The CDR3 consists of 17 residues. In germline, CDR1 is MDHEN, CDR2 SYDVKM. The V and J ends lost 4 bases and 0 bases, in that order; junction bases with no gene match: 11. DNA of the CDR3: TGTGCCAGCAGTTCACCCCACGAGCGGGGGAGCTCCTACGAGCAGTACTTC. Translation: CASSSPHERGSSYEQYF.

The chain couples TRBV2 to TRBJ2-5; D gene unclear. Germline CDR1 and CDR2: SNHLY and FYNNEI. The CDR3 is made up of 11 amino acids. V was trimmed by 7 bases and J by 2 bases, leaving 5 bases between them. CDR3 in DNA: TGTGCCAGCACTAGACAAGAGACCCAGTACTTC. Translation gives CASTRQETQYF.

The rearrangement links TRBV30 to TRBJ1-2; D is perhaps TRBD1 (6 bases). The CDR3 is 14 amino acids. Germline lookup yields CDR1 GTSNPN and CDR2 SVGIG (reference sequence). Trimming removed 3 bases from V and 8 bases from J, with 19 bases in between. This CDR3 is CAWSSGNRDQGYTF. For the CDR3, the DNA is TGTGCCTGGAGCTCCGGGAACAGGGATCAGGGCTACACCTTC. The variable domain in full, completed from reference TRBV30 and TRBJ1-2, reads SQTIHQWPATLVQPVGSPLSLECTVEGTSNPNLYWYRQAAGRGLQLLFYSVGIGQISSEVPQNLSASRPQDRQFILSSKKLLLSDSGFYLCAWSSGNRDQGYTFGSGTRLTVV.

This rearrangement joins TRBV7-3 to TRBJ2-1, with unresolved D. Per the germline V gene, CDR1 is SGHTA and CDR2 is FQGTGA. The germline V and J ends were trimmed by 2 bases and 1 base, with 6 bases remaining between them. The CDR3 extends over 14 amino acids. CDR3 loop: CASSLDPSYNEQFF. DNA for the CDR3: TGTGCCAGCAGCTTAGACCCATCCTACAATGAGCAGTTCTTC.